A selection of T cell receptor beta chains follows, all from one sample in a study of blood T cell repertoires in COVID-19. Measured with immunoSEQ multiplex PCR; TCRdb has only the in-frame clones, and not every one. The sample consists of 300,000 to 400,000 clones, about 87% of them appearing once. The sample was peripheral blood. The receptors stem from a woman aged 45-60 years with COVID-19, enrolled during active disease. The CDR3 runs from the conserved cysteine through the conserved F or W. Each record gives: D gene, V gene, J gene, clone size, CDR3 DNA, CDR3 protein. A D gene is named only where the DNA matches it firmly. Expanded clones are given a class, and other clones once, few, many or no size at all.

TRBD2,TRBV29-1,TRBJ2-7,NA,TGCAGCGGTCTAGCGGGAACGAGCTCCTACGAGCAGTACTTC,CSGLAGTSSYEQYF
NA,TRBV2,TRBJ1-1,NA,TGTGCCAGCAGTGAAAAGGAGGCTGAAGCTTTCTTT,CASSEKEAEAFF
TRBD1,TRBV19,TRBJ2-3,NA,TGTGCCAGTAGTACCATCGACAGGGTACCAGATACGCAGTATTTT,CASSTIDRVPDTQYF
NA,TRBV19,TRBJ1-1,NA,TGTGCCAGCGGGGTAGGGGGCACTGAAGCTTTCTTT,CASGVGGTEAFF
TRBD2,TRBV27,TRBJ2-2,NA,TGTGCCAGCAGTATACTAGCGACGAACACCGGGGAGCTGTTTTTT,CASSILATNTGELFF
TRBD2,TRBV19,TRBJ2-5,NA,TGTGCCAGTAGTACCGGGACTAGCGGGAATTGGGAGACCCAGTACTTC,CASSTGTSGNWETQYF
TRBD2,TRBV7-3,TRBJ2-1,NA,TGTGCCAGCAGCTTCCGACTAGCCTCCTACAATGAGCAGTTCTTC,CASSFRLASYNEQFF
NA,TRBV20-1,TRBJ1-4,NA,TGCAGTGCTAGTTTCCGCGGGCAGGAAAAACTGTTTTTT,CSASFRGQEKLFF
TRBD1,TRBV6-5,TRBJ1-1,NA,TGTGCCAGCAGCTCCGGGACAGGGAACACTGAAGCTTTCTTT,CASSSGTGNTEAFF
NA,TRBV6-5,TRBJ2-3,medium-sized,TGTGCCAGCAGTTCTGGAGGGGGGGCAGATACGCAGTATTTT,CASSSGGGADTQYF
NA,TRBV14,TRBJ2-5,NA,TGTGCCAGCAGTCCGGGAAGTAAAGAGACCCAGTACTTC,CASSPGSKETQYF
TRBD2,TRBV29-1,TRBJ2-1,NA,TGCAGCGTTGGCAGTGGACTAGCGGGAGTGAACTACAATGAGCAGTTCTTC,CSVGSGLAGVNYNEQFF
NA,TRBV11-2,TRBJ2-7,NA,TGTGCCAGCAGCTTAGGACAGGACTACGAGCAGTACTTC,CASSLGQDYEQYF
TRBD1,TRBV24-1,TRBJ2-5,NA,TGTGCCACCAGTCCAGGGACAGCTTACCAAGAGACCCAGTACTTC,CATSPGTAYQETQYF
TRBD2,TRBV3-1/TRBV3-2,TRBJ2-1,NA,TGTGCCAGCAGCCGGGGCGGGAGGCTCCTCAATGAGCAGTTCTTC,CASSRGGRLLNEQFF
NA,TRBV19,TRBJ1-5,few,TGTGCCAGTAGGGAAGACGCCGGGGGTAACAATCAGCCCCAGCATTTT,CASREDAGGNNQPQHF
TRBD2,TRBV14,TRBJ2-1,NA,TGTGCCAGCAGCTCTAGCGGCCTACAGTCTTTCTACAATGAGCAGTTCTTC,CASSSSGLQSFYNEQFF
TRBD2,TRBV14,TRBJ2-7,few,TGTGCCAGCAGCCAAGATACGGGGGGAAGGGTAAAGTACTTC,CASSQDTGGRVKYF
NA,TRBV24-1,TRBJ1-2,NA,TGTGCCACCAGTGACCCTGGGACAAACGGCTATGGCTACACCTTC,CATSDPGTNGYGYTF
TRBD2,TRBV5-1,TRBJ2-2,NA,TGCGCCAGCAGCTTGGTTACTAGCGGTATCACCGGGGAGCTGTTTTTT,CASSLVTSGITGELFF
TRBD1,TRBV7-2,TRBJ2-1,NA,TGTGCCAGCAGCTTAGGCCCCCAAGACAGGGGCCCCTACAATGAGCAGTTCTTC,CASSLGPQDRGPYNEQFF
TRBD2,TRBV7-2,TRBJ2-7,once,TGTGCCAGCAGCTTAGGGGGACTAGCGGAGTCCTACGAGCAGTACTTC,CASSLGGLAESYEQYF
NA,TRBV30,TRBJ2-6,NA,TGTGCCTGGAGTGTACAGAGCTCTGGGGCCAACGTCCTGACTTTC,CAWSVQSSGANVLTF
TRBD2,TRBV6-5,TRBJ2-2,NA,TGTGCCAGCAGTTACACTAGCGGGAAGGTCGGGGAGCTGTTTTTT,CASSYTSGKVGELFF
NA,TRBV27,TRBJ2-7,NA,TGTGCCAGCAGTTTATCAGGGGGTAACGAGCAGTACTTC,CASSLSGGNEQYF
NA,TRBV5-8,TRBJ1-2,NA,TGTGCCAGCAGCTTGAGCGCGAGGTACACCTTC,CASSLSARYTF
NA,TRBV5-1,TRBJ2-2,NA,TGCGCCAGCAGCGTTAGCCGGGGTGTGAACACCGGGGAGCTGTTTTTT,CASSVSRGVNTGELFF
NA,TRBV6-5,TRBJ1-1,NA,TGTGCCAGCAGCCTTTCAGCCCCGCGGGCTTTCTTT,CASSLSAPRAFF
NA,TRBV18,TRBJ1-5,NA,TGTGCCAGCTCGCCTAGGGGGTCCCAGGAGCCCCAGCATTTT,CASSPRGSQEPQHF
TRBD2,TRBV19,TRBJ2-5,NA,TGTGCCAGTAGGGGACTAGCGGGTGAAGAGACCCAGTACTTC,CASRGLAGEETQYF
NA,TRBV7-9,TRBJ2-2,NA,TGTGCCAGCCGTGCCTCGGGGAAGGGAACCGGGGAGCTGTTTTTT,CASRASGKGTGELFF
TRBD1,TRBV6-2/TRBV6-3,TRBJ2-7,NA,TGTGCCAGCAGTTACTATTCTTCTGGGACAGGGGTCGAGCAGTACTTC,CASSYYSSGTGVEQYF
NA,TRBV7-9,TRBJ1-4,NA,TGTGCCAGCAGCTTAGGGGCCAGGGATGGTGAAAAACTGTTTTTT,CASSLGARDGEKLFF